This TCR beta chain was observed in a study of regulatory T cells in long-lasting Graves disease. As for the study in general: Persistence in Graves' disease denoted antithyroid drug use beyond 5 years alongside positive TSH receptor antibodies. Overall study results and limits: Tissue studied was limited to peripheral blood, excluding thyroid tissue. Between persistent patients, thousands of public clonotypes were shared, exceeding the approximately 990 shared between new patients.

About this clonotype itself: The antigen remains unidentified.

V was clipped by 4 bases and J by 2 bases; unmatched bases: 6. This CDR3 has 18 residues. Germline V CDR1 and CDR2: MNHEY, SMNVEV (reference sequence). Combining iRepertoire HTBI primers with Arm-PCR of CDR3 regions, the authors built TCR beta libraries. TCRdb fed the multiplex PCR reads into MiXCR, producing one record per CDR3 protein. This repertoire shows approximately 500,000 distinct CDR3 sequences, roughly a fifth found once; its top ten account for less than 9%. The time point: persistent/refractory GD, antithyroid drugs over 5 years with positive TRAb. Preparation of the TCR library used RNA extracted from PBMCs. As collected, the peripheral blood samples measured 7.5 to 9 milliliters each and went into EDTA tubes.

The material was peripheral blood mononuclear cells (PBMCs), obtained when the disease was refractory, from a patient treated with antithyroid drugs. This sequence was found in a female donor with Graves disease. The chain links TRBV27 to TRBJ2-6; 12 bases are shared with TRBD2. The CDR3, as DNA: TGTGCCAGCAGTTCTCTAGCGGGAGGGCCAGCTGGGGCCAACGTCCTGACTTTC. It encodes CASSSLAGGPAGANVLTF.